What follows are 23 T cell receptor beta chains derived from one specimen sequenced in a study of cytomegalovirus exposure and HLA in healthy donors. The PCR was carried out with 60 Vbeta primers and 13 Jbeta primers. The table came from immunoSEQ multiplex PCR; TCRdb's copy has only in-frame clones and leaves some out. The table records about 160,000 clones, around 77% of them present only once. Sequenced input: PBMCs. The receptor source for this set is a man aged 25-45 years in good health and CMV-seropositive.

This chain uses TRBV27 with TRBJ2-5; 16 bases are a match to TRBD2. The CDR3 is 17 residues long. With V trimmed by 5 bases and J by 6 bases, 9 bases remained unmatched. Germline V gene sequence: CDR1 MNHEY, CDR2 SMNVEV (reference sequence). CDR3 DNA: TGTGCCAGCAGTCACGGGACTAGCGGGGGGGCGATAAAGACCCAGTACTTC. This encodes CASSHGTSGGAIKTQYF.

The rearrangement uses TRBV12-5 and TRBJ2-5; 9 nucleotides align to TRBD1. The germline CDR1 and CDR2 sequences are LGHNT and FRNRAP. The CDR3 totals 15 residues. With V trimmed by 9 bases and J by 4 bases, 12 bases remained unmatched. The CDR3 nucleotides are TGTGCTAGCGCTCCGGGACAGGGAGGAGGAGAGACCCAGTACTTC. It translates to CASAPGQGGGETQYF.

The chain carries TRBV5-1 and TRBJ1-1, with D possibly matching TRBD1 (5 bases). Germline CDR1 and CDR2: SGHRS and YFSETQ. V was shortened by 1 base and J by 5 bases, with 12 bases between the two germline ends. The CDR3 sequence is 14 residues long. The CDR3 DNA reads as TGCGCCAGCAGCTTGATGCAGGGTTCAACTGAAGCTTTCTTT. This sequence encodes CASSLMQGSTEAFF.

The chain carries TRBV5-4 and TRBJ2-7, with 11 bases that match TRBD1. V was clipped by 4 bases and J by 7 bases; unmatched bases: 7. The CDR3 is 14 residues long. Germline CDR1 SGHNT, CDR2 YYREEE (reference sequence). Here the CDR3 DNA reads TGTGCCAGCAGCCCCGGGACAGGGGGTAGGGAGCAGTACTTC. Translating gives CASSPGTGGREQYF. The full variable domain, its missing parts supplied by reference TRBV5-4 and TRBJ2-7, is ETGVTQSPTHLIKTRGQQVTLRCSSQSGHNTVSWYQQALGQGPQFIFQYYREEENGRGNFPPRFSGLQFPNYSSELNVNALELDDSALYLCASSPGTGGREQYFGPGTRLTVT.

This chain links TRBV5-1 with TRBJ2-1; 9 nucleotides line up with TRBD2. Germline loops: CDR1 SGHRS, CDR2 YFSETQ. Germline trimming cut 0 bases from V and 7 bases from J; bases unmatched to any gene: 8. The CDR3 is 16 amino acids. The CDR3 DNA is TGCGCCAGCAGCTTGGAGGGGCTAGCGGGGCCGAATGAGCAGTTCTTC. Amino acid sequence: CASSLEGLAGPNEQFF.

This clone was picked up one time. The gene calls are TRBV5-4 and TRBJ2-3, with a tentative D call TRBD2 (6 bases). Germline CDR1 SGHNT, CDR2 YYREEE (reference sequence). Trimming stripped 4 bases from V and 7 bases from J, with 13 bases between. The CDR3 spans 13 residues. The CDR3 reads CASSGGTGNTQYF. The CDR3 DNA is TGTGCCAGCAGCGGGGGGACGGGAAATACGCAGTATTTT.

The CDR3 spells CASSGSDRSTDTQYF. CDR3 bases: TGTGCCAGCAGTGGAAGCGACAGAAGCACAGATACGCAGTATTTT. V gene TRBV28 combines with J gene TRBJ2-3, with D tentatively TRBD1 (5 bases). Germline V gene sequence: CDR1 MDHEN, CDR2 SYDVKM. The germline V and J ends were trimmed by 5 bases and 0 bases, with 12 bases remaining between them. This CDR3 region has 15 residues.

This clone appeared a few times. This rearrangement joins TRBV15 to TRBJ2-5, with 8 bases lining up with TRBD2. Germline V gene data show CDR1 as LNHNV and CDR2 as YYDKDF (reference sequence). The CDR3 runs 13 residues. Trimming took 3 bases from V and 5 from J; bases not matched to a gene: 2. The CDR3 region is CATSSRGGETQYF. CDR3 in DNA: TGTGCCACCAGCAGTCGGGGGGGGGAGACCCAGTACTTC. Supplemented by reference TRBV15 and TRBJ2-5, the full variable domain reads DAMVIQNPRYQVTQFGKPVTLSCSQTLNHNVMYWYQQKSSQAPKLLFHYYDKDFNNEADTPDNFQSRRPNTSFCFLDIRSPGLGDTAMYLCATSSRGGETQYFGPGTRLLVL.

As DNA, the CDR3 is TGTGCCAGCGGGAACCGGGACTTCTCATCCTACGAGCAGTACTTC. It is translated as CASGNRDFSSYEQYF. The chain combines TRBV21-1 with TRBJ2-7; TRBD2 reflects the table's D call only, with no check against the DNA. TRBV21-1 is a documented pseudogene. The length of the CDR3 is 15 residues.

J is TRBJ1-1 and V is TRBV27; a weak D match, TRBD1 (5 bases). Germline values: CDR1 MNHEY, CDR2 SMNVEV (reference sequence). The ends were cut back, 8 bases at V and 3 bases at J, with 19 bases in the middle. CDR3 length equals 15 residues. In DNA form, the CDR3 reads TGTGCCAGCTCAAGGTCGGCGGGGCCTGACACTGAAGCTTTCTTT. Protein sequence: CASSRSAGPDTEAFF.

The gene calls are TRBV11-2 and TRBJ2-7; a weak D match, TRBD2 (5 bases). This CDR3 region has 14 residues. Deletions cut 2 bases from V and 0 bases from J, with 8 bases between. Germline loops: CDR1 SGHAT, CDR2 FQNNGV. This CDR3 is CASSLFRGSYEQYF. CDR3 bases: TGTGCCAGCAGCTTATTCCGGGGCTCCTACGAGCAGTACTTC.

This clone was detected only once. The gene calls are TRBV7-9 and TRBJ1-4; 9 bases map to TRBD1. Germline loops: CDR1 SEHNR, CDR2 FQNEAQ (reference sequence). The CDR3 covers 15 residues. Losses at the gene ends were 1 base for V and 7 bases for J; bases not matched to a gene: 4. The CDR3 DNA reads TGTGCCAGCAGCTTAGACTACAGGGGGCTTGAAAAACTGTTTTTT. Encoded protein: CASSLDYRGLEKLFF.

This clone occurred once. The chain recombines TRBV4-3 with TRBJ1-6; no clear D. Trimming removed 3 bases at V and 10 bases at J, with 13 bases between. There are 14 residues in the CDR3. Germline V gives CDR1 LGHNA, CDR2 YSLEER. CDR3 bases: TGCGCCAGCAGCCAGATTCTGGTGGGCTCACCCCTCCACTTT. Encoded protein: CASSQILVGSPLHF.

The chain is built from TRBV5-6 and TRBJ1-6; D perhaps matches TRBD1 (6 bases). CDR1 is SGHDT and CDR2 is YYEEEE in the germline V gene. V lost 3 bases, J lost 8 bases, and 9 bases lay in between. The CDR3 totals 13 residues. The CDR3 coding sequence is TGTGCCAGCAGCTGGGGGCGCGATTCACCCCTCCACTTT. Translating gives CASSWGRDSPLHF. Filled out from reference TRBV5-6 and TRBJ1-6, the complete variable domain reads DAGVTQSPTHLIKTRGQQVTLRCSPKSGHDTVSWYQQALGQGPQFIFQYYEEEERQRGNFPDRFSGHQFPNYSSELNVNALLLGDSALYLCASSWGRDSPLHFGNGTRLTVT.

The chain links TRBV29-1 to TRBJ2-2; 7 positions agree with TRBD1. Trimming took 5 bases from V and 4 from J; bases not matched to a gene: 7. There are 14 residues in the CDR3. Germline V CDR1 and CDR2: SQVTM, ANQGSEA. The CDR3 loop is CSVQGGWGTGELFF. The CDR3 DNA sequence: TGCAGCGTTCAAGGGGGCTGGGGCACCGGGGAGCTGTTTTTT.

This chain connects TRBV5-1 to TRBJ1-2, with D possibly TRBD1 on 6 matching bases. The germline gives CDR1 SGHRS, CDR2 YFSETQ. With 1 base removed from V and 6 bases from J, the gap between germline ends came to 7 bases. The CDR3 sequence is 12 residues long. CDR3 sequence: CASSLHRDGYTF. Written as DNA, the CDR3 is TGCGCCAGCAGCTTGCACAGGGATGGCTACACCTTC.

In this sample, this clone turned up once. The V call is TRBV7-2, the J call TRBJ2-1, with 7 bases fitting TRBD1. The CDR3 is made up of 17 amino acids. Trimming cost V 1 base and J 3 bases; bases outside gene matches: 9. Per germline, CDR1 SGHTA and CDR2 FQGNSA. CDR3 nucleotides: TGTGCCAGCAGCTTAGGCCGGTGGACAGGCCTCTACAATGAGCAGTTCTTC. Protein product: CASSLGRWTGLYNEQFF.

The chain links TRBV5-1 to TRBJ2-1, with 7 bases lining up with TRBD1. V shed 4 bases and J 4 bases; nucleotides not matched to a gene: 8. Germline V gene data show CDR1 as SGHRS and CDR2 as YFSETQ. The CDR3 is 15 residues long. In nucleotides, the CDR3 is TGCGCCAGCAGCCCCGGGACAGAGGTTTACAATGAGCAGTTCTTC. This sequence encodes CASSPGTEVYNEQFF.

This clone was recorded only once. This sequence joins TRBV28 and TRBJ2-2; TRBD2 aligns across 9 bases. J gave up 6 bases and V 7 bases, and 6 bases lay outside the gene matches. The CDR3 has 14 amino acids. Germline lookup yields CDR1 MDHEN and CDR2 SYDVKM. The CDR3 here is CASMGGGAAGELFF. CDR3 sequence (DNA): TGTGCCAGCATGGGCGGGGGGGCCGCCGGGGAGCTGTTTTTT.

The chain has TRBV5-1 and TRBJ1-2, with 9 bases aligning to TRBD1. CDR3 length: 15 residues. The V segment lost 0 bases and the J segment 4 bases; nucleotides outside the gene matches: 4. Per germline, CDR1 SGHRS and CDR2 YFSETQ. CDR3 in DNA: TGCGCCAGCAGCTTGGGGGACAGGGACGGCTATGGCTACACCTTC. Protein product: CASSLGDRDGYGYTF.

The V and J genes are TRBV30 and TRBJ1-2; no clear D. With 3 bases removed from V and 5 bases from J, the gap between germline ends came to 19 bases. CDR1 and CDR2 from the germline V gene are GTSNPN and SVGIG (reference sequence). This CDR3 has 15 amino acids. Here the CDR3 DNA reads TGTGCCTGGAGCACAAGGACCTACCCGGGATATGGCTACACCTTC. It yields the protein CAWSTRTYPGYGYTF.

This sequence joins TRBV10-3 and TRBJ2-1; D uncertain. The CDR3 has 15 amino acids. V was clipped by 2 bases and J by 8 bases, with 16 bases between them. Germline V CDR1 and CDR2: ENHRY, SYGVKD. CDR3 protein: CAISEAQIGWDEQFF. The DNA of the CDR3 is TGTGCCATCAGTGAGGCCCAGATCGGGTGGGATGAGCAGTTCTTC.

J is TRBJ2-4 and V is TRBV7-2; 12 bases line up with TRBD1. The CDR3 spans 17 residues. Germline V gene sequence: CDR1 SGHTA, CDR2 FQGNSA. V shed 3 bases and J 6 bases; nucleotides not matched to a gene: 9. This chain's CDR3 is CASSFTGTGGAGNIQYF. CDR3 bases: TGTGCCAGCAGCTTCACCGGGACAGGGGGCGCCGGAAACATTCAGTACTTC.